These T cell receptor beta chains were read from a single sample in a study of cytomegalovirus exposure and HLA in healthy donors. TCRdb's copy holds only in-frame clones and misses some; the assay was immunoSEQ multiplex PCR. This table has under 150,000 clones, 55% to 80% appearing once. Source material: PBMCs. The receptors come from a woman in her forties in good health and CMV-seronegative. The CDR3 runs from the conserved cysteine through the conserved F or W. A D gene is named only where the DNA matches it firmly. Some rows have no size entry. The others give once, few or many, or a class for an expanded clone.

j_gene | abundance | d_gene | v_gene | CDR3nt | CDR3aa
TRBJ2-7 | few | - | TRBV28 | TGTGCCAGCACCCTAAACCGGGGACAAGGCCGTCCCGAGCAGTACTTC | CASTLNRGQGRPEQYF
TRBJ2-7 | once | TRBD1 | TRBV5-1 | TGCGCCAGCAGCTTGATCCCGGACAGGGAGCCTGAGCAGTACTTC | CASSLIPDREPEQYF
TRBJ2-7 | - | TRBD2 | TRBV7-9 | TGTGCCAGCAGCTTAGGGGGGGGTGGCGAGCAGTACTTC | CASSLGGGGEQYF
TRBJ2-7 | - | - | TRBV12-2 | TGTGCAAGCCCCTTCCGATGTTGCTGGGGGCCGGTCGAGCAGTACTTC | CASPFRCCWGPVEQYF
TRBJ2-6 | - | - | TRBV7-9 | TGTGCCAGCAGCTTAGGCAGCGGTGTGGGGTCTGGGGCCAACGTCCTGACTTTC | CASSLGSGVGSGANVLTF
TRBJ1-5 | - | - | TRBV19 | TGTGCCAGTAGTCTACCGTGGGGAGTGGGCAATCAGCCCCAGCATTTT | CASSLPWGVGNQPQHF
TRBJ2-2 | - | - | TRBV7-2 | TGTGCCAGCAGCTTAAGATCTGGGACACACAACACCGGGGAGCTGTTTTTT | CASSLRSGTHNTGELFF
TRBJ2-7 | - | TRBD2 | TRBV6-6 | TGTGCCAGCAGTTACGCTTCCGGGGGGTCCTCCTACGAGCAGTACTTC | CASSYASGGSSYEQYF
TRBJ2-2 | - | - | TRBV4-1 | TGCGCCAGCACCCGCCTGGCAGGAGGGACCGGGGAGCTGTTTTTT | CASTRLAGGTGELFF
TRBJ2-7 | - | - | TRBV5-6 | TGTGCCAGCAGCTTGGTGACAGGACGCGAGCAGTACTTC | CASSLVTGREQYF
TRBJ2-7 | - | - | TRBV5-6 | TGTGCCAGCAGTCAGTCCGGGACATTAGGTTACGAGCAGTACTTC | CASSQSGTLGYEQYF
TRBJ2-3 | few | - | TRBV28 | TGTGCCAGCACCTCGGGTCTTACGCAGTATTTT | CASTSGLTQYF
TRBJ2-2 | - | TRBD1 | TRBV15 | TGTGCCACCAGCAGGGCGAGGACAGGCGGTGCGGGGGAGCTGTTTTTT | CATSRARTGGAGELFF
TRBJ1-4 | - | TRBD1 | TRBV9 | TGTGCCAGCAGCGTAGACGGGACAGGCTTTGAAAAACTGTTTTTT | CASSVDGTGFEKLFF
TRBJ1-3 | - | - | TRBV27 | TGTGCCAGCAGAGAAACAGGGCACTCTGGAAACACCATATATTTT | CASRETGHSGNTIYF
TRBJ1-2 | - | TRBD1 | TRBV10-3 | TGTGCCATCAGTGACCGGGACAGGGGATTACCGGGCTATGGCTACACCTTC | CAISDRDRGLPGYGYTF
TRBJ1-5 | - | - | TRBV19 | TGTGCCAGTAGTGCACAGACAGGTAGCAATCAGCCCCAGCATTTT | CASSAQTGSNQPQHF
TRBJ2-7 | - | - | TRBV18 | TGTGCCAGCTCGCGCAGACAGGCCCCACCCTACGAGCAGTACTTC | CASSRRQAPPYEQYF
TRBJ1-3 | - | TRBD1 | TRBV25-1 | TGTGCCAGCAGTGACGGGACAGGGTTTTTCGGAAACACCATATATTTT | CASSDGTGFFGNTIYF
TRBJ2-1 | - | TRBD2 | TRBV7-9 | TGTGCCAGCAGCTTTGTCCAAGGGATAGCGGGGTTCTCCTACAATGAGCAGTTCTTC | CASSFVQGIAGFSYNEQFF
TRBJ2-7 | - | - | TRBV5-1 | TGCGCCAGCAGCCTCTCCGGGAACAACTACGAGCAGTACTTC | CASSLSGNNYEQYF
TRBJ1-1 | - | - | TRBV15 | TGTGCCACCAGCATCGGCGGTTTGAACACTGAAGCTTTCTTT | CATSIGGLNTEAFF
TRBJ1-1 | few | TRBD1 | TRBV4-3 | TGCGCCAGCAGCCTCCAAGACAGGGACACTGAAGCTTTCTTT | CASSLQDRDTEAFF
TRBJ2-1 | - | TRBD2 | TRBV7-2 | TGTGCCAGCAGCTTAAGAGCGGGGGGGTTACCCTACAATGAGCAGTTCTTC | CASSLRAGGLPYNEQFF
TRBJ2-3 | - | - | TRBV5-1 | TGCGCCAGCAGCCCCGAGACGGGACTCCTGCAGTATTTT | CASSPETGLLQYF
TRBJ1-5 | - | - | TRBV7-2 | TGTGCCAGCAGCTTTTATAATCAGCCCCAGCATTTT | CASSFYNQPQHF
TRBJ2-7 | - | TRBD1 | TRBV27 | TGTGCCAGCAGTCAGAGGGACAGGGGAACCTACGAGCAGTACTTC | CASSQRDRGTYEQYF
TRBJ1-1 | - | - | TRBV30 | TGTGCCTGGAGCGCCATAGAGGGCAGCAACACTGAAGCTTTCTTT | CAWSAIEGSNTEAFF
TRBJ1-5 | - | - | TRBV7-6 | TGTGCCAGCAGCGTCCTAGGGGTGAAGGAGCGGCCCCAGCATTTT | CASSVLGVKERPQHF
TRBJ1-2 | few | - | TRBV27 | TGTGCCAGCAGTTCCAGGGGCGGCTATGGCTACACCTTC | CASSSRGGYGYTF
TRBJ1-1 | - | - | TRBV6-1 | TGTGCCAGCTCCCAGGGGAAAGGCACTGAAGCTTTCTTT | CASSQGKGTEAFF
TRBJ2-1 | few | TRBD1 | TRBV10-3 | TGTGCCATCAGTGACTCTATCCCAGGGGGGCAGTTCTTC | CAISDSIPGGQFF
TRBJ1-1 | - | TRBD1 | TRBV10-3 | TGTGCCATCACCGCGACAGGGGAAGCTGAAGCTTTCTTT | CAITATGEAEAFF
TRBJ2-7 | - | TRBD1 | TRBV19 | TGTGCCAGTAGTATCCATGGGACAGGGAGCTACGAGCAGTACTTC | CASSIHGTGSYEQYF
TRBJ2-7 | - | - | TRBV5-6 | TGTGCCAGCAGCCAATCTCTTGACTACGAGCAGTACTTC | CASSQSLDYEQYF
TRBJ2-2 | - | - | TRBV9 | TGTGCCAGCAGCGCCGGACAGCCGAACACCGGGGAGCTGTTTTTT | CASSAGQPNTGELFF
TRBJ1-1 | - | TRBD1 | TRBV19 | TGTGCCAGTAGTATAACAGGGGTCAGGTTTGCTTTCTTT | CASSITGVRFAFF
TRBJ1-1 | - | - | TRBV7-9 | TGTGCCAGCAGCTCCCCAGACAGGTGGCCTGAAGCTTTCTTT | CASSSPDRWPEAFF
TRBJ1-1 | few | - | TRBV28 | TGTGCCAGCAGTTTATGGCGTGAGGGACAAGAAGCTTTCTTT | CASSLWREGQEAFF
TRBJ1-5 | few | TRBD1 | TRBV7-2 | TGTGCCAGCAGCTCCCGACAGGGCGGTAGCAATCAGCCCCAGCATTTT | CASSSRQGGSNQPQHF
TRBJ1-4 | - | TRBD1 | TRBV2 | TGTGCCAGCAATAGACAGGGGGCGCGAGAAAAACTGTTTTTT | CASNRQGAREKLFF
TRBJ2-1 | few | TRBD2 | TRBV5-4 | TGTGCCAGCAGCTTGTTCGGTAGCGGGGGGGAGCAGTTCTTC | CASSLFGSGGEQFF
TRBJ2-5 | - | TRBD2 | TRBV7-2 | TGTGCCAGCAGCTTCGGACTAGCGGGGGCCCAAGAGACCCAGTACTTC | CASSFGLAGAQETQYF
TRBJ1-5 | few | TRBD1 | TRBV7-9 | TGTGCCAGCAGCCCGGACAGGTTGGGGGATCAGCCCCAGCATTTT | CASSPDRLGDQPQHF
TRBJ1-5 | - | - | TRBV28 | TGTGCCAGCAGTCCCCGACAGGATTGGTATAGCAATCAGCCCCAGCATTTT | CASSPRQDWYSNQPQHF
TRBJ1-2 | few | TRBD1 | TRBV6-5 | TGTGCCAGCGGGGCACAGGGGGCTGGTGGCTACACCTTC | CASGAQGAGGYTF
TRBJ2-7 | - | - | TRBV5-8 | TGTGCCAGCAGCTTGCCCCCGAGGGACTTCTCCTACGAGCAGTACTTC | CASSLPPRDFSYEQYF
TRBJ2-3 | few | - | TRBV11-2 | TGTGCCAGCAGCTTACACAGGGTGGATGATACGCAGTATTTT | CASSLHRVDDTQYF
TRBJ1-1 | - | - | TRBV30 | TGTGCCTGGACCAGAGTCCGGACAGTAGCTTTCTTT | CAWTRVRTVAFF